The present T cell receptor (beta chain) was sequenced within a study of cytomegalovirus exposure and HLA in healthy donors. Study-wide findings and caveats: In a later analysis, parvovirus B19, influenza, CMV and Epstein-Barr virus appeared linked to several top co-occurrence clusters. Relative to the approximately 680-donor mean, N-insertions were reportedly fewer in an Asian-associated ancestry cluster in a later analysis. Specificity for CMV antigens was confirmed in vitro for a few of the CMV-associated chains.

Germline CDR1 reads SGHTA; CDR2 reads FQGNSA. This CDR3 is built from 15 residues. V was pared by 3 bases and J by 5 bases, with 13 bases between. Points on this clone: The target antigen is unknown.

PCR primers comprised 60 Vbeta and 13 Jbeta primers. TCRdb keeps only in-frame clones here, not all; method: immunoSEQ multiplex PCR. The sample has 90,000 to 150,000 clones, about 76% seen once. The sample taken for sequencing was PBMCs. The chain carries TRBV7-2 and TRBJ2-2; the D gene is possibly TRBD2 (5 bases). The sequence was collected from a woman aged 40 to 50 in good health and CMV-seropositive. The CDR3 here is CASSFLGPGTGELFF. CDR3 coding DNA: TGTGCCAGCAGCTTTTTGGGCCCGGGGACCGGGGAGCTGTTTTTT.